The 25 T cell receptor beta chains below come from one sample, sequenced in a study of T cell responses to AZD1222 COVID-19 vaccine. Profiling relied on immunoSEQ multiplex PCR, and the TCRdb table lists in-frame clones only, not all of them. The sample includes 120,000 or so clones, about 87% seen only once; the top ten take 1.5% to 2%. The sample consisted of peripheral blood, taken on day 0 of AZD1222 vaccination. The origin of the receptors is an adult in good health.

This clone was detected a few times. This rearrangement joins TRBV18 to TRBJ1-1; possibly TRBD1 for D (6 bases). Trimming took 2 bases from V and 4 from J, leaving 14 bases between them. The CDR3 extends over 15 amino acids. Germline V gene lookup returns CDR1 KGHSH and CDR2 LQKENI. The CDR3 region is CASSPLLEDSTEAFF. CDR3 bases: TGTGCCAGCTCACCATTGTTAGAGGACAGCACTGAAGCTTTCTTT.

This sequence joins TRBV29-1 and TRBJ2-7, with TRBD2 matching over 7 bases. Per germline, CDR1 SQVTM and CDR2 ANQGSEA. The CDR3 has 14 amino acids. The V segment lost 4 bases and the J segment 0 bases; nucleotides outside the gene matches: 6. CDR3 nucleotide sequence: TGCAGCGTTGTGGGGGGGGACTTCTCCTACGAGCAGTACTTC. Translating it yields CSVVGGDFSYEQYF.

This clone came up once. The CDR3 DNA reads TGTGCCAGCACCCCAGGGGGGGCTCGATACAATGAGCAGTTCTTC. Protein product: CASTPGGARYNEQFF. The chain couples TRBV6-5 to TRBJ2-1, with D possibly called TRBD1 or TRBD2 (7 bases each). Trimming pared 7 bases from V and 4 bases from J, leaving 17 bases between. CDR1 MNHEY and CDR2 SVGAGI come from the germline V gene. The CDR3 extends over 15 amino acids.

The chain carries TRBV7-8 and TRBJ2-1; 7 nucleotides align to TRBD2. V shed 7 bases, J shed 2 bases, and the junction held 11 bases outside the gene matches. The CDR3 is made up of 16 amino acids. Germline-derived CDR1 and CDR2 are SGHVS and FQNEAQ. The CDR3 loop reads CASNDRAGLAYNEQFF. DNA for the CDR3: TGTGCCAGCAACGATAGAGCGGGATTGGCCTACAATGAGCAGTTCTTC.

The chain is built from TRBV7-6 and TRBJ2-7; D is possibly TRBD1 (7 bases). Germline CDR1 reads SGHVS; CDR2 reads FNYEAQ. The CDR3 runs to 15 residues. V lost 3 bases and J lost 4, with 16 bases in between. As DNA, the CDR3 is TGTGCCAGCAGCTTGGGTCAGGGGGGCGTTTACGAGCAGTACTTC. It is translated as CASSLGQGGVYEQYF.

In its sample, this clone was seen a few times. The chain uses TRBV30 and TRBJ2-7; possible D gene TRBD1, 6 bases. Trimming left V 0 bases short and J 13 bases short, with 13 bases between. CDR1 and CDR2 (germline): GTSNPN, SVGIG (reference sequence). The CDR3 spans 11 residues. CDR3 sequence: CAWSVQGVQYF. The CDR3 bases are TGTGCCTGGAGTGTACAGGGAGTGCAATACTTC. The whole variable domain, filled in from reference TRBV30 and TRBJ2-7, reads SQTIHQWPATLVQPVGSPLSLECTVEGTSNPNLYWYRQAAGRGLQLLFYSVGIGQISSEVPQNLSASRPQDRQFILSSKKLLLSDSGFYLCAWSVQGVQYFGPGTRLTVT.

This clone was counted only a few times. J is TRBJ2-1 and V is TRBV19; 7 bases map to TRBD1. In germline, CDR1 is LNHDA, CDR2 SQIVND (reference sequence). Trimming removed 5 bases from V and 7 bases from J; junction bases left unmatched: 2. The CDR3 has 12 amino acids. As DNA, the CDR3 is TGTGCCAGTAGTTTCAGGGGGAATGAGCAGTTCTTC. As protein: CASSFRGNEQFF. Using reference TRBV19 and TRBJ2-1 for the parts outside the CDR3, the full variable domain is DGGITQSPKYLFRKEGQNVTLSCEQNLNHDAMYWYRQDPGQGLRLIYYSQIVNDFQKGDIAEGYSVSREKKESFPLTVTSAQKNPTAFYLCASSFRGNEQFFGPGTRLTVL.

The chain employs TRBV2 and TRBJ1-5; D is perhaps TRBD1 (5 bases). V dropped 5 bases and J dropped 1 base, with 21 bases sitting between them. Germline CDR1 reads SNHLY; CDR2 reads FYNNEI. This CDR3 has 18 residues. The CDR3 coding sequence is TGTGCCAGCAGTTTCCAGGGCCTGGGGTATATAAGCAATCAGCCCCAGCATTTT. Translating it yields CASSFQGLGYISNQPQHF. The variable domain in full, completed from reference TRBV2 and TRBJ1-5, reads EPEVTQTPSHQVTQMGQEVILRCVPISNHLYFYWYRQILGQKVEFLVSFYNNEISEKSEIFDDQFSVERPDGSNFTLKIRSTKLEDSAMYFCASSFQGLGYISNQPQHFGDGTRLSIL.

Concerning this clone itself: Other DNA sequences in the sample encode the same CDR3. The chain employs TRBV7-9 and TRBJ1-1, with TRBD1 as a possible D gene (5 bases). The germline V gene has CDR1 SEHNR and CDR2 FQNEAQ (reference sequence). There are 15 residues in the CDR3. V shed 2 bases and J shed 1 base, with 11 bases lying between them. Here the CDR3 DNA reads TGTGCCAGCAGCTTAAGGGATGGGGGGAACACTGAAGCTTTCTTT. It specifies CASSLRDGGNTEAFF.

The rearrangement joins TRBV5-4 to TRBJ1-2; 12 bases match TRBD1. The trim removed 4 bases at V and 7 bases at J, leaving 5 bases unmatched. Germline CDR1 is SGHNT and CDR2 is YYREEE (reference sequence). The CDR3 loop spans 14 amino acids. For the CDR3, the DNA is TGTGCCAGCAGCCGGGACAGGGGGCAGGGTGGCTACACCTTC. Protein sequence: CASSRDRGQGGYTF.

The chain is built from TRBV2 and TRBJ1-2; D is ambiguous. V shed 0 bases and J shed 6 bases, with 14 bases lying between them. Germline assignment: CDR1 SNHLY and CDR2 FYNNEI. CDR3 length: 15 amino acids. CDR3 bases: TGTGCCAGCAGTGAAGCGAGGTCTTGGTTCCATGGCTACACCTTC. It translates to CASSEARSWFHGYTF.

The rearrangement links TRBV20-1 to TRBJ1-1; D possibly corresponds to TRBD1 (5 bases). The CDR3 contains 10 residues. With 5 bases removed from V and 7 bases from J, the gap between germline ends came to 8 bases. Germline CDR1 reads DFQATT; CDR2 reads SNEGSKA (reference sequence). CDR3 in amino acids: CSAWDFEAFF. CDR3 DNA: TGCAGTGCTTGGGACTTTGAAGCTTTCTTT.

The chain uses TRBV5-8 and TRBJ1-5; 7 nucleotides match TRBD1. Germline CDR1 SGHTS, CDR2 YDEGEE. The CDR3 is made up of 15 amino acids. V trimming: 4 bases; J trimming: 0 bases; junction bases outside the gene matches: 4. In DNA, the CDR3 is TGTGCCAGCAGCCTGAGGGGGCGTAGCAATCAGCCCCAGCATTTT. Protein: CASSLRGRSNQPQHF. The full variable domain, its missing parts supplied by reference TRBV5-8 and TRBJ1-5, is EAGVTQSPTHLIKTRGQQATLRCSPISGHTSVYWYQQALGLGLQFLLWYDEGEERNRGNFPPRFSGRQFPNYSSELNVNALELEDSALYLCASSLRGRSNQPQHFGDGTRLSIL.

The chain links TRBV6-5 to TRBJ2-1, with D unresolved. V gave up 6 bases and J gave up 1 base, with 4 bases separating them. The CDR3 has 12 residues. Germline loops: CDR1 MNHEY, CDR2 SVGAGI. CDR3: CASRGSYNEQFF. CDR3 nucleotides: TGTGCCAGCAGGGGGTCCTACAATGAGCAGTTCTTC.

The chain combines TRBV6-5 with TRBJ1-1; possibly TRBD1 for D (5 bases). Trimming shortened V by 2 bases and J by 4 bases, and 8 bases separated the two germline ends. The CDR3 has 13 residues. CDR1 and CDR2 (germline): MNHEY, SVGAGI. DNA of the CDR3: TGTGCCAGCAGTTACGGGGGGAGCACTGAAGCTTTCTTT. It translates to CASSYGGSTEAFF.

This clone was detected only a few times. V usage is TRBV10-2 and J usage is TRBJ1-2, with D perhaps matching TRBD1 (5 bases). Trimming removed 9 bases at V and 4 bases at J, with 12 bases between. CDR1 is WSHSY, CDR2 SAAADI, per germline. The CDR3 has 12 residues. CDR3 sequence: CASMTDSYGYTF. Here the CDR3 DNA reads TGCGCCAGTATGACTGACAGCTATGGCTACACCTTC.

The chain uses TRBV3-1 (or the pseudogene TRBV3-2) and TRBJ1-1; TRBD1 might be the D (6 bases). The V end was cut by 3 bases, the J end by 8 bases, with 16 bases between. This CDR3 comprises 14 residues. Germline V lookup: CDR1 LGHDT, CDR2 YNNKEL (reference sequence). The CDR3 loop is CASSHVGGANEAFF. Here the CDR3 DNA reads TGTGCCAGCAGCCACGTGGGGGGGGCAAACGAAGCTTTCTTT.

The rearrangement links TRBV3-1 (or the pseudogene TRBV3-2) to TRBJ1-6; 8 bases fit TRBD1. Germline CDR1 and CDR2: LGHDT and YNNKEL (reference sequence). The J segment lost 9 bases and the V segment lost 3 bases, leaving 10 bases of the junction unmatched. The CDR3 runs 16 residues. The CDR3 nucleotides are TGTGCCAGCAGCCACACGAGGACAGGGAACCCTTCACCCCTCCACTTT. It specifies CASSHTRTGNPSPLHF.

The chain combines TRBV3-1 (or the pseudogene TRBV3-2) with TRBJ2-7; 9 nucleotides line up with TRBD1. CDR1 and CDR2 (germline): LGHDT, YNNKEL (reference sequence). The CDR3 is made up of 15 amino acids. V lost 4 bases, J lost 4 bases, and 8 bases stayed unmatched. The CDR3 is CASSPRQGVWYEQYF. CDR3 in DNA: TGTGCCAGCAGCCCTAGACAGGGGGTATGGTACGAGCAGTACTTC.

This clone was seen a few times. The chain uses TRBV2 and TRBJ2-7, with 9 nucleotides matching TRBD2. Germline V gene lookup returns CDR1 SNHLY and CDR2 FYNNEI. With V trimmed by 6 bases and J by 0 bases, 15 bases remained unmatched. This CDR3 spans 18 amino acids. CDR3 DNA sequence: TGTGCCAGCAGCCAAGCATTGCTAAAGCGGGGGGCCTCCTACGAGCAGTACTTC. It translates to CASSQALLKRGASYEQYF.

The chain is built from TRBV29-1 and TRBJ2-1; 9 nucleotides agree with TRBD1. Germline values: CDR1 SQVTM, CDR2 ANQGSEA. The ends lost 5 bases at V and 2 bases at J; junction bases unmatched: 4. This CDR3 contains 14 residues. Written as DNA, the CDR3 is TGCAGCGTTACGGACAGGGGTACCTACAATGAGCAGTTCTTC. It yields the protein CSVTDRGTYNEQFF.

The chain has TRBV11-2 and TRBJ2-7; the D is unclear. The V end was cut by 0 bases, the J end by 4 bases, with 10 bases between. The CDR3 totals 14 residues. In germline, CDR1 is SGHAT, CDR2 FQNNGV. The CDR3 loop reads CASSLDFPRYEQYF. The CDR3 region has the DNA TGTGCCAGCAGCTTAGATTTCCCCCGTTACGAGCAGTACTTC.

V gene TRBV2 combines with J gene TRBJ1-6; weak D call: TRBD1 (6 bases). The V gene's germline CDR1 is SNHLY and CDR2 FYNNEI. This CDR3 has 15 amino acids. V was pared by 2 bases and J by 5 bases, with 10 bases between. In DNA form, the CDR3 reads TGTGCCAGCAGTGAATGGGACAATAATAATTCACCCCTCCACTTT. It encodes CASSEWDNNNSPLHF.

The chain employs TRBV9 and TRBJ2-1; D possibly corresponds to TRBD1 (6 bases). Germline CDR1 SGDLS, CDR2 YYNGEE. The CDR3 spans 16 residues. The V gene lost 4 bases and the J gene lost 1 base, with 15 bases spanning the gap. As DNA, the CDR3 is TGTGCCAGCAGCACGCAGACAGGACGTTCCTACAATGAGCAGTTCTTC. It codes for CASSTQTGRSYNEQFF. The entire variable domain, with the rest obtained from reference TRBV9 and TRBJ2-1, is as follows: DSGVTQTPKHLITATGQRVTLRCSPRSGDLSVYWYQQSLDQGLQFLIQYYNGEERAKGNILERFSAQQFPDLHSELNLSSLELGDSALYFCASSTQTGRSYNEQFFGPGTRLTVL.

J is TRBJ1-1 and V is TRBV18, with 7 bases identical to TRBD1. V shed 3 bases and J 0 bases; nucleotides not matched to a gene: 4. The CDR3 length is 15 residues. The germline gives CDR1 KGHSH, CDR2 LQKENI. This CDR3 reads CASSPGQAMNTEAFF. CDR3 DNA: TGTGCCAGCTCACCCGGACAGGCCATGAACACTGAAGCTTTCTTT.